The next 29 T cell receptor beta chains were all read from a single sample in a study of blood T cell repertoires in COVID-19. TCRdb keeps only in-frame clones here, not all; method: immunoSEQ multiplex PCR. The top ten hold 0.8% to 0.85% of the sample, which has hundreds of thousands of clones, roughly 90% seen once. The sequenced sample consisted of peripheral blood. These receptors all come from a man younger than 35 with COVID-19, enrolled during active disease.

The rearrangement links TRBV5-5 to TRBJ2-7; TRBD1 matches at 12 bases. The germline gives CDR1 SGHKS, CDR2 YYEKEE (reference sequence). V lost 5 bases and J lost 0; bases outside the gene matches: 9. The CDR3 contains 17 residues. The CDR3 here is CASRSGTGGSRSYEQYF. DNA for the CDR3: TGTGCCAGCAGATCCGGGACAGGGGGCTCTCGCTCCTACGAGCAGTACTTC.

This chain links TRBV13 with TRBJ2-5, with a weak D call TRBD1 (6 bases). Per the germline V gene, CDR1 is PRHDT and CDR2 is FYEKMQ (reference sequence). With 4 bases removed from V and 0 bases from J, the gap between germline ends came to 9 bases. The CDR3 covers 14 residues. CDR3 nucleotides: TGTGCCAGCAGCTCCCGGGACAACCAAGAGACCCAGTACTTC. It is translated as CASSSRDNQETQYF. Filled out from reference TRBV13 and TRBJ2-5, the complete variable domain reads AAGVIQSPRHLIKEKRETATLKCYPIPRHDTVYWYQQGPGQDPQFLISFYEKMQSDKGSIPDRFSAQQFSDYHSELNMSSLELGDSALYFCASSSRDNQETQYFGPGTRLLVL.

V gene TRBV5-1 combines with J gene TRBJ2-2; perhaps TRBD2 as D (5 bases). Trimming pared 4 bases from V and 7 bases from J, leaving 11 bases between. Germline V lookup: CDR1 SGHRS, CDR2 YFSETQ. The CDR3 is made up of 13 amino acids. The CDR3 loop is CASSALVGGELFF. For the CDR3, the DNA is TGCGCCAGCAGCGCACTAGTTGGCGGGGAGCTGTTTTTT.

CDR3 DNA: TGTGCCAGTTCCCCGGGGCGGCTAGCGGGGGCGGAAGCGAACACCGGGGAGCTGTTTTTT. Its translation: CASSPGRLAGAEANTGELFF. The chain has TRBV19 and TRBJ2-2, with 10 bases lining up with TRBD2. The J segment lost 0 bases and the V segment lost 8 bases, leaving 18 bases of the junction unmatched. The germline gives CDR1 LNHDA, CDR2 SQIVND (reference sequence). This CDR3 comprises 20 residues.

The chain couples TRBV4-1 to TRBJ2-2, with D perhaps TRBD1 (5 bases). Germline V gives CDR1 MGHRA, CDR2 YSYEKL. The CDR3 runs to 16 residues. Trimming took 3 bases from V and 1 from J, leaving 12 bases between them. CDR3 protein: CASSQGGRGNTGELFF. Here the CDR3 DNA reads TGCGCCAGCAGCCAGGGCGGTAGGGGGAACACCGGGGAGCTGTTTTTT.

The rearrangement joins TRBV21-1 to TRBJ2-3; no check of the table's D call, TRBD2, against the DNA was made. TRBV21-1 is annotated as a pseudogene. This CDR3 has 18 residues. This CDR3 is CASSKKVVLAGLPDTQYF. For the CDR3, the DNA is TGTGCCAGCAGCAAAAAGGTCGTTCTAGCGGGGCTGCCAGATACGCAGTATTTT.

The chain joins TRBV19 to TRBJ1-6; a possible D gene is TRBD1 (6 bases). The CDR3 sequence is 19 residues long. V was clipped by 6 bases and J by 10 bases, with 31 bases between them. Germline lookup yields CDR1 LNHDA and CDR2 SQIVND (reference sequence). CDR3 amino acids: CASSLKRIPTLARGSPLHF. The CDR3 bases are TGTGCCAGTAGCCTTAAGCGGATCCCTACACTGGCTAGGGGGTCACCCCTCCACTTT.

The chain is built from TRBV19 and TRBJ2-7; a weak D match, TRBD2 (5 bases). Per the germline V gene, CDR1 is LNHDA and CDR2 is SQIVND (reference sequence). V shed 0 bases and J shed 5 bases, with 14 bases lying between them. This CDR3 is 15 amino acids long. The CDR3 loop reads CASSIEGSERDEQYF. The CDR3 DNA follows: TGTGCCAGTAGTATAGAGGGCAGTGAGAGGGACGAGCAGTACTTC.

This rearrangement joins TRBV23-1 to TRBJ2-7, with TRBD2 matching 9 bases. TRBV23-1 is filed as an ORF, its function uncertain. Trimming at V came to 6 bases and at J to 0 bases, leaving 24 bases not matched to a gene. This CDR3 spans 21 amino acids. CDR3 nucleotides: TGCGCCAGCAGCCTCAATGGTCCTGACGGAAAGCGGGGGGTCCGCTCCTACGAGCAGTACTTC. Protein sequence: CASSLNGPDGKRGVRSYEQYF.

The chain combines TRBV20-1 with TRBJ2-7; D is unclear. CDR3 length equals 11 residues. Trimming stripped 6 bases from V and 6 bases from J, with 12 bases between. CDR1 is DFQATT, CDR2 SNEGSKA, per germline (reference sequence). Here the CDR3 reads CSATGYGEQYF. CDR3 nucleotide sequence: TGCAGTGCAACCGGTTATGGCGAGCAGTACTTC.

This clone was seen more than once but under ten times. The V call is TRBV6-5, the J call TRBJ1-2; 8 bases fit TRBD1. This CDR3 comprises 15 residues. Unmatched junction bases numbered 3, after V lost 1 base and J lost 2 bases. Germline V gives CDR1 MNHEY, CDR2 SVGAGI. CDR3 in DNA: TGTGCCAGCAGTTACTGGGGACAGGCGAACTATGGCTACACCTTC. Its protein product is CASSYWGQANYGYTF.

J is TRBJ1-1 and V is TRBV23-1, with D possibly TRBD1 on 5 matching bases. TRBV23-1 has ORF status, its function being uncertain. The V end lost 1 base, the J end lost 3 bases, and 24 bases lay between the germline ends. This CDR3 has 19 amino acids. As DNA, the CDR3 is TGCGCCAGCAGTCAATTTCTAGTCAGGGCCTGCCAAAGGGACACTGAAGCTTTCTTT. Translating gives CASSQFLVRACQRDTEAFF.

V usage is TRBV24-1 and J usage is TRBJ2-3; D gene ambiguous. CDR3 length: 13 residues. Germline CDR1 reads KGHDR; CDR2 reads SFDVKD. With 4 bases removed from V and 2 bases from J, the gap between germline ends came to 6 bases. The CDR3 nucleotides are TGTGCCACCAGTGAGGCCGTCACAGATACGCAGTATTTT. Translating gives CATSEAVTDTQYF.

V is TRBV20-1 and J is TRBJ2-1; D remains unclear. The CDR3 has 14 residues. Deletions cut 3 bases from V and 0 bases from J, with 9 bases between. The germline V gene encodes CDR1 DFQATT and CDR2 SNEGSKA (reference sequence). The CDR3 loop is CSASYRSSYNEQFF. DNA of the CDR3: TGCAGTGCTAGTTACCGGAGCTCCTACAATGAGCAGTTCTTC.

Notes on this clone: Other DNA sequences of this sample code for an identical CDR3. The V and J genes are TRBV9 and TRBJ2-3; the D gene is possibly TRBD2 (6 bases). The germline V and J ends were trimmed by 2 bases and 0 bases, with 7 bases remaining between them. The CDR3 has 14 amino acids. Germline CDR1 and CDR2: SGDLS and YYNGEE. The DNA of the CDR3 is TGTGCCAGCAGCGTGGGGGGAAGCACAGATACGCAGTATTTT. Translated: CASSVGGSTDTQYF. The entire variable domain, with the rest obtained from reference TRBV9 and TRBJ2-3, is as follows: DSGVTQTPKHLITATGQRVTLRCSPRSGDLSVYWYQQSLDQGLQFLIQYYNGEERAKGNILERFSAQQFPDLHSELNLSSLELGDSALYFCASSVGGSTDTQYFGPGTRLTVL.

V usage is TRBV5-1 and J usage is TRBJ2-7; 9 bases map to TRBD1. Germline V gene data show CDR1 as SGHRS and CDR2 as YFSETQ. This CDR3 region has 15 residues. Trimming cost V 2 bases and J 3 bases; bases outside gene matches: 6. The CDR3 DNA reads as TGCGCCAGCAGCTTTTCCGGGACAGGGATCTACGAGCAGTACTTC. Its protein product is CASSFSGTGIYEQYF.

This chain links TRBV19 with TRBJ1-2; the D is unclear. The V and J ends lost 5 bases and 3 bases respectively, with 22 bases between them. Germline assignment: CDR1 LNHDA and CDR2 SQIVND (reference sequence). The CDR3 runs 17 residues. The chain's CDR3 is CASSSPPGGMDYYGYTF. The CDR3 DNA is TGTGCCAGTAGTTCCCCGCCGGGAGGGATGGACTACTATGGCTACACCTTC. The full variable domain, with the rest looked up from reference TRBV19 and TRBJ1-2, is DGGITQSPKYLFRKEGQNVTLSCEQNLNHDAMYWYRQDPGQGLRLIYYSQIVNDFQKGDIAEGYSVSREKKESFPLTVTSAQKNPTAFYLCASSSPPGGMDYYGYTFGSGTRLTVV.

A word on this clone: Distinct nucleotide sequences in the sample also encode this CDR3. The chain has TRBV3-1 (or the pseudogene TRBV3-2) and TRBJ1-5; perhaps TRBD1 as D (5 bases). Trimming cost V 1 base and J 6 bases, with 10 bases left between them. CDR3 length: 14 amino acids. The V gene's germline CDR1 is LGHDT and CDR2 YNNKEL (reference sequence). The CDR3 nucleotides read TGTGCCAGCAGCCAAGGGAGGGGTGGTCAGCCCCAGCATTTT. Amino acid sequence: CASSQGRGGQPQHF.

The chain links TRBV3-1 (or the pseudogene TRBV3-2) to TRBJ2-3; 10 nucleotides line up with TRBD2. Germline values: CDR1 LGHDT, CDR2 YNNKEL (reference sequence). The length of the CDR3 is 15 residues. V shed 4 bases and J 3 bases; nucleotides not matched to a gene: 4. CDR3 amino acids: CASSRGTSETDTQYF. CDR3 DNA: TGTGCCAGCAGCCGAGGGACTAGCGAGACAGATACGCAGTATTTT.

The gene calls are TRBV15 and TRBJ1-1; TRBD1 matches 8 bases. CDR1 LNHNV and CDR2 YYDKDF come from the germline V gene (reference sequence). The trim removed 5 bases at V and 5 bases at J, leaving 7 bases unmatched. The CDR3 runs to 14 residues. CDR3 in DNA: TGTGCCACCAGCGGGCCCCGGACAGGGACTGAAGCTTTCTTT. It encodes CATSGPRTGTEAFF.

This sequence joins TRBV19 and TRBJ1-4; D may be TRBD1 (5 bases). This CDR3 has 16 residues. CDR1 and CDR2 from the germline V gene are LNHDA and SQIVND (reference sequence). V was pared by 2 bases and J by 12 bases, with 22 bases between. CDR3 in DNA: TGTGCCAGTAGTATATTTGGCAGCGGGGCGAGTGCTGAACTGTTTTTT. This sequence encodes CASSIFGSGASAELFF.

The V gene is TRBV7-9, the J gene TRBJ2-2, with a tentative D call TRBD1 (5 bases). There are 15 residues in the CDR3. Per germline, CDR1 SEHNR and CDR2 FQNEAQ (reference sequence). V lost 2 bases to trimming and J lost 6 bases, with 13 bases between them. In DNA form, the CDR3 reads TGTGCCAGCAGCTTACAGGGATGGGGCCCCGGGGAGCTGTTTTTT. Translation: CASSLQGWGPGELFF.

This clone turned up a few times. The chain carries TRBV2 and TRBJ2-3; 8 positions match TRBD2. CDR1 and CDR2 from the germline V gene are SNHLY and FYNNEI. The V and J ends lost 7 bases and 2 bases, in that order; junction bases with no gene match: 5. This CDR3 contains 14 residues. The CDR3 DNA sequence: TGTGCCAGCACCGGCGGGAGGCACACAGATACGCAGTATTTT. It is translated as CASTGGRHTDTQYF.

V gene TRBV9 combines with J gene TRBJ2-3; 10 bases match TRBD2. In germline, CDR1 is SGDLS, CDR2 YYNGEE. CDR3 length equals 16 residues. With 3 bases clipped from V and 0 bases from J, the junction kept 4 bases outside the gene matches. In DNA, the CDR3 is TGTGCCAGCAGCGGCAGCGGGGGGGCTAGCACAGATACGCAGTATTTT. This codes for CASSGSGGASTDTQYF.

The gene calls are TRBV6-5 and TRBJ1-2; D is perhaps TRBD1 (6 bases). The CDR3 has 14 residues. CDR1 MNHEY and CDR2 SVGAGI come from the germline V gene. Deletions cut 7 bases from V and 4 bases from J, with 16 bases between. The CDR3 spells CASIGIGGSYGYTF. CDR3 DNA: TGTGCCAGCATAGGTATAGGGGGATCCTATGGCTACACCTTC.

Of note for this clone: Other DNA sequences in this sample translate to the same CDR3. This rearrangement joins TRBV19 to TRBJ1-5; TRBD1 aligns across 11 bases. This CDR3 has 15 amino acids. Germline loops: CDR1 LNHDA, CDR2 SQIVND (reference sequence). V shed 10 bases and J 1 base; nucleotides not matched to a gene: 6. The chain's CDR3 is CATGQGARSNQPQHF. The CDR3 bases are TGTGCCACCGGACAGGGGGCGCGAAGCAATCAGCCCCAGCATTTT.

The chain employs TRBV30 and TRBJ2-3, with D possibly TRBD1 on 6 matching bases. Trimming took off 3 bases at V and 11 bases at J, with 18 bases between the two ends. Looked up from germline, CDR1 is GTSNPN and CDR2 is SVGIG (reference sequence). This CDR3 contains 13 residues. CDR3 loop: CAWREQGITGQYF. CDR3 nucleotide sequence: TGTGCCTGGAGGGAACAGGGAATTACAGGGCAGTATTTT.

The chain has TRBV30 and TRBJ2-7; D may be TRBD1 (5 bases). This CDR3 is built from 12 residues. Germline CDR1 is GTSNPN and CDR2 is SVGIG (reference sequence). The V end lost 5 bases, the J end lost 2 bases, and 10 bases lay between the germline ends. CDR3 residues: CAWQGSPYEQYF. DNA of the CDR3: TGTGCCTGGCAGGGAAGTCCCTACGAGCAGTACTTC.

The rearrangement links TRBV6-5 to TRBJ2-7; the D is unclear. Germline CDR1 and CDR2: MNHEY and SVGAGI. The CDR3 totals 12 residues. V was cut by 7 bases and J by 5 bases, with 12 bases left in between. The CDR3 protein is CASNENSHEQYF. Here the CDR3 DNA reads TGTGCCAGCAACGAGAACAGCCACGAGCAGTACTTC.